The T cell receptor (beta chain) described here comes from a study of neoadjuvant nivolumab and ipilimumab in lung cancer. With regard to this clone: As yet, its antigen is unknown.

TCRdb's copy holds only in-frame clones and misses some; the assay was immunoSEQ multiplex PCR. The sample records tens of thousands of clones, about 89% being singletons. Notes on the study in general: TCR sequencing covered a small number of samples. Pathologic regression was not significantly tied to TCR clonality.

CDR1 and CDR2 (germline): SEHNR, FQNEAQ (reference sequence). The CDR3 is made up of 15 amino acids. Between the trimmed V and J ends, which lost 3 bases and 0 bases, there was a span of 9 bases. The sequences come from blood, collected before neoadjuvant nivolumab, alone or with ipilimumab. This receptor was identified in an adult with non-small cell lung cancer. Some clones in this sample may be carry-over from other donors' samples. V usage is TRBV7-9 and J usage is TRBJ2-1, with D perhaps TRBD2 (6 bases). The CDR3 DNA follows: TGTGCCAGCAGCTTGCTAGCGAGCTCCTACAATGAGCAGTTCTTC. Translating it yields CASSLLASSYNEQFF.